Below are 28 T cell receptor beta chains sequenced from a single sample in a study of response to subunit inactivated influenza vaccine. MiXCR was run by TCRdb on the RT-PCR reads, yielding one entry per CDR3 protein. The sample has about 650,000 distinct CDR3 sequences, about a sixth seen once. The sequenced sample was PBMCs from blood, obtained 11 to 12 days after vaccination. The receptors stem from a man aged 45-65 years who received an inactivated influenza vaccine.

This clonotype has a handful of counts. The rearrangement links TRBV12-3 or TRBV12-4 to TRBJ2-1, with 14 bases lining up with TRBD2. The CDR3 loop spans 16 amino acids. V trimming: 10 bases; J trimming: 2 bases; junction bases outside the gene matches: 7. The CDR3 DNA reads TGTGCCACCCGGACTAGCGGGAGGTATACCTACAATGAGCAGTTCTTC. Translated, it gives CATRTSGRYTYNEQFF.

The rearrangement joins TRBV12-3 or TRBV12-4 to TRBJ2-2; D unclear. This CDR3 is 12 amino acids long. With 6 bases removed from V and 3 bases from J, the gap between germline ends came to 5 bases. The CDR3 bases are TGTGCCAGCAGATCGGACACCGGGGAGCTGTTTTTT. Translated: CASRSDTGELFF.

This clonotype was seen a handful of times. The chain's CDR3 is CASSLAGQENTGELFF. As DNA, the CDR3 is TGCGCCAGCAGCTTGGCCGGACAGGAGAACACCGGGGAGCTGTTTTTT. This chain connects TRBV5-1 to TRBJ2-2; 7 bases line up with TRBD1. Germline CDR1 is SGHRS and CDR2 is YFSETQ. Trimming at V came to 0 bases and at J to 1 base, leaving 3 bases not matched to a gene. The CDR3 is 16 residues long.

V is TRBV19 and J is TRBJ1-5; no firm D call. CDR1 is LNHDA and CDR2 is SQIVND in the germline V gene (reference sequence). There are 16 residues in the CDR3. The V gene lost 6 bases and the J gene lost 6 bases, with 21 bases spanning the gap. The CDR3 region is CASRQRTNAKGQPQHF. DNA of the CDR3: TGTGCCAGTAGGCAACGTACCAACGCCAAGGGTCAGCCCCAGCATTTT.

This clonotype showed up just a few times. V usage is TRBV6-1 and J usage is TRBJ1-1, with 7 bases lining up with TRBD1. This CDR3 has 14 amino acids. V shed 4 bases and J 0 bases; nucleotides not matched to a gene: 2. Germline values: CDR1 MNHNS, CDR2 SASEGT. The CDR3 bases are TGTGCCAGCAGTGGGGACAGTATGAACACTGAAGCTTTCTTT. Encoded protein: CASSGDSMNTEAFF.

The V gene is TRBV20-1, the J gene TRBJ2-7; D possibly uses TRBD1 or TRBD2 (6 bases each). The CDR3 sequence is 13 residues long. V was cut by 6 bases and J by 0 bases, with 12 bases left in between. Germline CDR1 is DFQATT and CDR2 is SNEGSKA (reference sequence). As DNA, the CDR3 is TGCAGTGCAGACGGGGGCCCCTCCTACGAGCAGTACTTC. Its translation is CSADGGPSYEQYF.

The chain uses TRBV10-3 and TRBJ1-6; D is unclear. The CDR3 is made up of 15 amino acids. CDR1 ENHRY and CDR2 SYGVKD come from the germline V gene. The V and J ends lost 0 bases and 9 bases respectively, with 12 bases between them. CDR3 in DNA: TGTGCCATCAGTGAGTCATCCGGAGTGGCTTCACCCCTCCACTTT. Protein: CAISESSGVASPLHF.

The rearrangement joins TRBV21-1 to TRBJ1-5. TRBV21-1 is classified as a pseudogene. The CDR3 spans 15 residues. CDR3 in amino acids: CASSKVGTENQPQHF. The CDR3 DNA sequence: TGTGCCAGCAGCAAAGTAGGCACAGAGAATCAGCCCCAGCATTTT.

This clonotype has just a few counts. The V gene is TRBV29-1, the J gene TRBJ2-2; a possible D gene is TRBD2 (5 bases). V was trimmed by 6 bases and J by 0 bases, leaving 14 bases between them. Germline V gene sequence: CDR1 SQVTM, CDR2 ANQGSEA. The CDR3 runs 15 residues. For the CDR3, the DNA is TGCAGCGTAGTGGACTCCGCCGCGAACACCGGGGAGCTGTTTTTT. The encoded protein is CSVVDSAANTGELFF.

CDR3 nucleotide sequence: TGTGCCAGCAGTGACTCCCGGACAGGGGTTGTAGGCGCTTTCTTT. Translation: CASSDSRTGVVGAFF. The chain employs TRBV6-4 and TRBJ1-1, with 9 positions matching TRBD1. The CDR3 extends over 15 amino acids. Germline-derived CDR1 and CDR2 are MRHNA and SNTAGT. V trimming: 0 bases; J trimming: 11 bases; junction bases outside the gene matches: 10.

The V and J genes are TRBV7-9 and TRBJ2-1, with D maybe TRBD1 (5 bases). The germline V gene encodes CDR1 SEHNR and CDR2 FQNEAQ (reference sequence). The CDR3 covers 15 residues. The V end lost 9 bases, the J end lost 3 bases, and 18 bases lay between the germline ends. CDR3 nucleotides: TGTGCCAGTAGGGGTAGGAACCCTGACTACAATGAGCAGTTCTTC. Translated: CASRGRNPDYNEQFF.

This chain connects TRBV20-1 to TRBJ1-3; no clear D. The CDR3 runs to 13 residues. CDR1 and CDR2 (germline): DFQATT, SNEGSKA (reference sequence). V was trimmed by 3 bases and J by 0 bases, leaving 6 bases between them. The CDR3 DNA follows: TGCAGTGCTAGGTCAGCCTCTGGAAACACCATATATTTT. Protein: CSARSASGNTIYF.

This clonotype has a handful of counts. This chain uses TRBV4-2 with TRBJ2-5; TRBD1 matches 12 bases. The germline V gene encodes CDR1 LGHNA and CDR2 YNFKEQ. The CDR3 sequence is 19 residues long. J lost 0 bases, V lost 4 bases, and 12 bases had no gene match. The CDR3 DNA follows: TGTGCCAGCAGCCCTAACCGGGACAGGGGGCGACAGTACCAAGAGACCCAGTACTTC. Its translation is CASSPNRDRGRQYQETQYF.

This chain joins TRBV6-1 and TRBJ2-2; weak D call: TRBD1 (8 bases). In germline, CDR1 is MNHNS, CDR2 SASEGT. The CDR3 is 15 amino acids. V lost 5 bases and J 6 bases, leaving 16 bases between the germline ends. The CDR3 DNA reads TGTGCCAGCAGTCAACGACAGGGGAGGGCCGGGGAGCTGTTTTTT. It translates to CASSQRQGRAGELFF.

This clonotype was detected many times. The chain recombines TRBV3-1 with TRBJ2-2, with 10 nucleotides matching TRBD2. Unmatched junction bases numbered 8, after V lost 8 bases and J lost 5 bases. The V gene's germline CDR1 is LGHDT and CDR2 YNNKEL (reference sequence). The CDR3 sequence is 15 residues long. The CDR3 bases are TGTGCCAGCCGAAAGACTAGCGGGCAAACCGGGGAGCTGTTTTTT. Protein: CASRKTSGQTGELFF.

This clonotype was seen only a few times. The chain links TRBV3-1 to TRBJ2-7; no firm D call. Trimming removed 4 bases at V and 7 bases at J, with 11 bases between. The CDR3 has 12 residues. Germline loops: CDR1 LGHDT, CDR2 YNNKEL (reference sequence). The CDR3 protein is CASSPWHGEQYF. For the CDR3, the DNA is TGTGCCAGCAGCCCCTGGCACGGGGAGCAGTACTTC.

This clonotype was seen only a few times. This chain uses TRBV12-3 or TRBV12-4 with TRBJ1-4; the match to TRBD1 covers 7 bases. V dropped 5 bases and J dropped 4; count of bases not matched to a gene: 7. The CDR3 consists of 15 residues. The CDR3, as DNA: TGTGCCAGCAGTCCCCCGACAGGGATTAATGAAAAACTGTTTTTT. Its translation: CASSPPTGINEKLFF.

This clonotype has a handful of counts. The chain uses TRBV19 and TRBJ2-5; D not certain. The CDR3 spans 15 residues. Between the trimmed V and J ends, which lost 5 bases and 5 bases, there was a span of 18 bases. The germline V gene encodes CDR1 LNHDA and CDR2 SQIVND (reference sequence). In nucleotides, the CDR3 is TGTGCCAGTAGTCCCAACCCAAGCCCGAGGGAGACCCAGTACTTC. It translates to CASSPNPSPRETQYF.

V is TRBV12-3 or TRBV12-4 and J is TRBJ2-2, with TRBD2 matching 7 bases. V lost 4 bases, J lost 0 bases, and 5 bases stayed unmatched. The CDR3 length is 16 residues. Written as DNA, the CDR3 is TGTGCCAGCAGTTGGGGGGGGTTGACGAACACCGGGGAGCTGTTTTTT. This sequence encodes CASSWGGLTNTGELFF.

The chain joins TRBV9 to TRBJ2-1; maybe TRBD1 (5 bases). Trimming removed 3 bases from V and 0 bases from J, with 13 bases in between. The CDR3 contains 16 residues. CDR1 and CDR2 from the germline V gene are SGDLS and YYNGEE. The CDR3 coding sequence is TGTGCCAGCAGCGCACGACAGCCTAGCTCCTACAATGAGCAGTTCTTC. Its translation: CASSARQPSSYNEQFF.

This clonotype has just a few counts. This chain links TRBV14 with TRBJ2-3; D perhaps matches TRBD1 (5 bases). The V end lost 4 bases, the J end lost 4 bases, and 15 bases lay between the germline ends. This CDR3 contains 15 residues. Germline CDR1 reads SGHDN; CDR2 reads FVKESK. CDR3 in DNA: TGTGCCAGCAGCCCTCGAGCAGGGTTGTCAGATACGCAGTATTTT. It translates to CASSPRAGLSDTQYF.

The chain uses TRBV11-2 and TRBJ2-3, with D maybe TRBD2 (5 bases). Trimming took off 4 bases at V and 2 bases at J, with 16 bases between the two ends. CDR3 length: 16 residues. The germline gives CDR1 SGHAT, CDR2 FQNNGV. The CDR3 protein is CASSSPWASFTDTQYF. CDR3 coding DNA: TGTGCCAGCAGCTCCCCTTGGGCTAGCTTCACAGATACGCAGTATTTT. The complete variable domain, with remaining parts taken from reference TRBV11-2 and TRBJ2-3, reads EAGVAQSPRYKIIEKRQSVAFWCNPISGHATLYWYQQILGQGPKLLIQFQNNGVVDDSQLPKDRFSAERLKGVDSTLKIQPAKLEDSAVYLCASSSPWASFTDTQYFGPGTRLTVL.

In its sample, this clonotype was seen a few times. This chain links TRBV27 with TRBJ2-1; 7 nucleotides line up with TRBD2. Germline CDR1 reads MNHEY; CDR2 reads SMNVEV (reference sequence). Losses at the gene ends were 3 bases for V and 3 bases for J; bases not matched to a gene: 2. The CDR3 runs 14 residues. Written as DNA, the CDR3 is TGTGCCAGCAGTTTGCGGGAGAACTACAATGAGCAGTTCTTC. Protein: CASSLRENYNEQFF.

This clonotype was detected only a few times. This rearrangement joins TRBV5-1 to TRBJ2-5; no clear D. This CDR3 has 15 amino acids. Germline CDR1 reads SGHRS; CDR2 reads YFSETQ. V lost 0 bases, J lost 4 bases, and 13 bases lay in between. CDR3 coding DNA: TGCGCCAGCAGCTTGGCGGCAGGTCTTGGAGAGACCCAGTACTTC. This sequence encodes CASSLAAGLGETQYF.

The V and J genes are TRBV12-3 or TRBV12-4 and TRBJ2-6; 9 bases agree with TRBD1. J lost 5 bases, V lost 6 bases, and 8 bases had no gene match. The CDR3 covers 16 residues. The CDR3 bases are TGTGCCAGCAGCAACCGTGGACAGGGGAGGGCCAACGTCCTGACTTTC. Its protein is CASSNRGQGRANVLTF.

This chain uses TRBV7-2 with TRBJ2-7, with D possibly matching TRBD1 (5 bases). Germline assignment: CDR1 SGHTA and CDR2 FQGNSA. Trimming removed 5 bases from V and 2 bases from J, with 19 bases in between. CDR3 length: 16 residues. The chain's CDR3 is CASSLEWGRGPYEQYF. The CDR3 DNA sequence: TGTGCCAGCAGCCTAGAATGGGGTAGGGGTCCCTACGAGCAGTACTTC.

This clonotype was counted a single time. This chain connects TRBV9 to TRBJ2-7; 10 positions agree with TRBD2. Germline-derived CDR1 and CDR2 are SGDLS and YYNGEE. The CDR3 totals 15 residues. Trimming removed 0 bases from V and 6 bases from J; junction bases left unmatched: 6. CDR3 DNA: TGTGCCAGCAGCGTAGATAATAGCGGGAGGCTCGAGCAGTACTTC. This gives the protein CASSVDNSGRLEQYF.

This clonotype has a single count. The rearrangement uses TRBV12-3 or TRBV12-4 and TRBJ1-2; D may be TRBD1 (5 bases). This CDR3 is built from 13 residues. Trimming shortened V by 6 bases and J by 5 bases, and 13 bases separated the two germline ends. The CDR3 reads CASRAAQGYGYTF. The CDR3 DNA sequence: TGTGCCAGCAGAGCAGCCCAGGGTTATGGCTACACCTTC.